The 19 T cell receptor beta chains in this list originate from one sample, sequenced in a study of cytomegalovirus exposure and HLA in healthy donors. Primers included in the PCR were 60 Vbeta and 13 Jbeta primers. Assay used: immunoSEQ multiplex PCR; TCRdb lists only in-frame clones, some missing. The data hold around 19,000 clones, with about four fifths observed a single time. The sequencing sample was made of PBMCs. Receptor source: a human donor in good health.

CDR3 sequence (DNA): TGTGCCACCAAGACTGAGAACACCGGGGAGCTGTTTTTT. Amino acid sequence: CATKTENTGELFF. The chain uses TRBV15 and TRBJ2-2; no clear D gene. The CDR3 totals 13 residues. Trimming removed 7 bases from V and 1 base from J, with 7 bases in between. Germline CDR1 and CDR2: LNHNV and YYDKDF (reference sequence).

This chain uses TRBV6-5 with TRBJ2-7; 7 positions match TRBD1. The CDR3 loop spans 16 amino acids. Trimming took 1 base from V and 2 from J; bases not matched to a gene: 8. CDR1 is MNHEY and CDR2 is SVGAGI in the germline V gene. This CDR3 is CASSYLPTGVAYEQYF. CDR3 nucleotides: TGTGCCAGCAGTTACTTACCTACAGGGGTCGCCTACGAGCAGTACTTC.

This chain connects TRBV10-3 to TRBJ2-5; 7 bases map to TRBD1. The J call may be wrong; the DNA end is better matched by TRBJ2-7. CDR1 ENHRY and CDR2 SYGVKD come from the germline V gene. The CDR3 has 14 amino acids. CDR3 protein: CAISEQGRPHEQYF. CDR3 DNA: TGTGCCATCAGTGAACAGGGGCGTCCCCACGAGCAGTACTTC.

The chain carries TRBV20-1 and TRBJ2-1; D unresolved. V lost 5 bases to trimming and J lost 6 bases, with 8 bases between them. Germline V lookup: CDR1 DFQATT, CDR2 SNEGSKA (reference sequence). The CDR3 extends over 11 amino acids. The CDR3: CSAPGPNEQFF. The DNA for the CDR3 is TGCAGTGCTCCAGGCCCCAATGAGCAGTTCTTC.

The CDR3 nucleotides are TGTGCCAGCAGCGTTGGGACAGGGATCGCCTACGAGCAGTACTTC. Protein: CASSVGTGIAYEQYF. The chain recombines TRBV9 with TRBJ2-5; 9 nucleotides line up with TRBD1. The J call is uncertain, as TRBJ2-7 better fits the DNA end. The CDR3 totals 15 residues. Germline V CDR1 and CDR2: SGDLS, YYNGEE.

The chain carries TRBV30 and TRBJ2-2; D is uncertain. The CDR3 length is 12 residues. Trimming pared 3 bases from V and 6 bases from J, leaving 8 bases between. The V gene's germline CDR1 is GTSNPN and CDR2 SVGIG (reference sequence). The CDR3 coding sequence is TGTGCCTGGAGCGTGACTGCCGGGGAGCTGTTTTTT. Its protein is CAWSVTAGELFF.

This sequence joins TRBV18 and TRBJ2-1; 11 bases map to TRBD2. CDR3 length: 16 amino acids. V shed 2 bases, J shed 4 bases, and the junction held 4 bases outside the gene matches. Germline CDR1 KGHSH, CDR2 LQKENI. Written as DNA, the CDR3 is TGTGCCAGCTCACCAGAACTAGCGGGGGTTTACAATGAGCAGTTCTTC. Translation gives CASSPELAGVYNEQFF.

This clone appeared a few times. This chain joins TRBV10-3 and TRBJ2-7; D is ambiguous. Per the germline V gene, CDR1 is ENHRY and CDR2 is SYGVKD. The CDR3 has 14 amino acids. V dropped 0 bases and J dropped 3 bases, with 9 bases sitting between them. CDR3 nucleotides: TGTGCCATCAGTGAGTCGAACAGCAACTACGAGCAGTACTTC. This encodes CAISESNSNYEQYF.

V is TRBV5-1 and J is TRBJ2-1; possible D gene TRBD1, 6 bases. The CDR3 has 14 residues. Germline CDR1 and CDR2: SGHRS and YFSETQ. V lost 7 bases, J lost 11 bases, and 22 bases lay in between. The CDR3 sequence is CASASLSQGWKQFF. In nucleotides, the CDR3 is TGCGCCAGCGCCAGCCTTTCACAGGGTTGGAAGCAGTTCTTC.

This chain uses TRBV6-1 with TRBJ1-6; D remains unclear. Trimming removed 5 bases from V and 7 bases from J, with 15 bases in between. The germline V gene encodes CDR1 MNHNS and CDR2 SASEGT. CDR3 length: 15 residues. In DNA, the CDR3 is TGTGCCAGCAGTTCCGCACAGCCACCCAATTCACCCCTCCACTTT. Translating gives CASSSAQPPNSPLHF.

The table lists this clone with a count of one. The chain employs TRBV5-4 and TRBJ1-2; D gene unclear. V lost 0 bases and J 8 bases, leaving 11 bases between the germline ends. Germline assignment: CDR1 SGHNT and CDR2 YYREEE (reference sequence). The CDR3 totals 13 residues. For the CDR3, the DNA is TGTGCCAGCAGCTTGGAGTCAGGCCGAGGCTACACCTTC. It yields the protein CASSLESGRGYTF.

V and J are TRBV11-2 and TRBJ2-5, with 8 bases that match TRBD2. In germline, CDR1 is SGHAT, CDR2 FQNNGV. Trimming at V came to 1 base and at J to 5 bases, leaving 3 bases not matched to a gene. This CDR3 comprises 14 residues. The CDR3: CASSLVTGGETQYF. CDR3 bases: TGTGCCAGCAGCTTAGTAACGGGAGGGGAGACCCAGTACTTC.

The genes are TRBV6-1 and TRBJ2-5; 10 positions agree with TRBD2. Germline CDR1 and CDR2: MNHNS and SASEGT. This CDR3 has 16 residues. V trimming: 2 bases; J trimming: 4 bases; junction bases outside the gene matches: 7. As DNA, the CDR3 is TGTGCCAGCAGTGAATGGGTAGCGGGAGGAGGAGAGACCCAGTACTTC. It codes for CASSEWVAGGGETQYF.

The chain has TRBV10-3 and TRBJ2-1; 9 positions agree with TRBD2. This CDR3 has 15 amino acids. The V gene's germline CDR1 is ENHRY and CDR2 SYGVKD. Trimming cost V 8 bases and J 6 bases; bases outside gene matches: 11. CDR3 region: CAISPREGLPNEQFF. As DNA, the CDR3 is TGTGCCATCTCCCCGCGGGAGGGCCTGCCCAATGAGCAGTTCTTC.

This chain links TRBV27 with TRBJ2-6, with D tentatively TRBD1 (5 bases). CDR1 and CDR2 (germline): MNHEY, SMNVEV (reference sequence). V shed 3 bases and J shed 4 bases, with 7 bases lying between them. The CDR3 runs 14 residues. CDR3 nucleotide sequence: TGTGCCAGCAGTTTGGGGCAAGGGGCCAACGTCCTGACTTTC. Amino acids: CASSLGQGANVLTF.

The sample holds one count of this clone. CDR3 bases: TGTGCCAGCAGCGGGAGGACCGCAACTAATGAAAAACTGTTTTTT. Its translation: CASSGRTATNEKLFF. J is TRBJ1-4 and V is TRBV5-6; the D is unclear. Germline V gene lookup returns CDR1 SGHDT and CDR2 YYEEEE. The CDR3 loop spans 15 amino acids. V dropped 4 bases and J dropped 0 bases, with 10 bases sitting between them. Full variable domain (missing parts from reference TRBV5-6 and TRBJ1-4): DAGVTQSPTHLIKTRGQQVTLRCSPKSGHDTVSWYQQALGQGPQFIFQYYEEEERQRGNFPDRFSGHQFPNYSSELNVNALLLGDSALYLCASSGRTATNEKLFFGSGTQLSVL.

This chain links TRBV15 with TRBJ2-2; 7 bases fit TRBD1. This CDR3 region has 14 residues. The trim removed 8 bases at V and 3 bases at J, leaving 6 bases unmatched. Germline loops: CDR1 LNHNV, CDR2 YYDKDF (reference sequence). Written as DNA, the CDR3 is TGTGCCACCGGAAGGGGGCTGTACACCGGGGAGCTGTTTTTT. Translating it yields CATGRGLYTGELFF.

The chain links TRBV27 to TRBJ2-7, with 8 bases aligning to TRBD1. CDR3 length: 15 residues. Per the germline V gene, CDR1 is MNHEY and CDR2 is SMNVEV (reference sequence). Germline trimming cut 3 bases from V and 0 bases from J; bases unmatched to any gene: 4. The chain's CDR3 is CASSFLGQASYEQYF. Here the CDR3 DNA reads TGTGCCAGCAGTTTCCTGGGACAGGCCTCCTACGAGCAGTACTTC.

The rearrangement links TRBV11-2 to TRBJ2-1; the match to TRBD2 covers 11 bases. V was clipped by 6 bases and J by 4 bases; unmatched bases: 2. This CDR3 has 14 residues. Germline V gene data show CDR1 as SGHAT and CDR2 as FQNNGV. CDR3 in DNA: TGTGCCAGCAGGATAGCGGGGGGGTACAATGAGCAGTTCTTC. Translating gives CASRIAGGYNEQFF.